Sequencing of this T cell receptor (beta chain) was carried out in a study of T-cell reconstitution after alpha-beta-depleted transplantation in children. The sample holds a few counts of this clonotype. Unique molecular identifiers were incorporated into the prepared TCRbeta library. TCRdb reprocessed the PCR reads with MiXCR, giving one entry per CDR3 protein. The sample yields 330,000 or so distinct CDR3 sequences, about a tenth seen once. CDR1 is LNHNV, CDR2 YYDKDF, per germline (reference sequence). The CDR3 is 15 amino acids. V shed 8 bases, J shed 8 bases, and the junction held 9 bases outside the gene matches.

The clonotype comes from a human donor who donated a stem cell graft to a child with acute lymphoblastic leukemia. This chain connects TRBV15 to TRBJ2-1, with 13 bases aligning to TRBD2. Sequencing was performed on PBMCs from the stem cell graft donor, taken from the stem cell graft. The CDR3 DNA reads TGTGCCACCGTACCGGGACTAGCGGGAAGGGATGAGCAGTTCTTC. Amino acid sequence: CATVPGLAGRDEQFF.